These 17 T cell receptor beta chains share one sample of origin, sequenced in a study of T cells expressing NK-cell markers. TCRdb reprocessed the 5' RACE reads and reports one entry per CDR3 protein, with no DNA. Here the sample table reports under 500,000 distinct CDR3 sequences. The sequencing sample was made of blood T cells: a sorted CD56 or NKG2C T cell subset, CD4+ or CD8+ T cells, or bulk PBMC T cells (not recorded which). The receptors were gathered from a woman between 18 and 69 years old in good health.

The V gene is TRBV20-1, the J gene TRBJ2-1; TCRdb picks TRBD2, but there is no DNA to check that call. This CDR3 comprises 15 residues. Per germline, CDR1 DFQATT and CDR2 SNEGSKA (reference sequence). CDR3 sequence reads: CSARDWSGGANEQFF.

The chain has TRBV5-4 and TRBJ1-1. Germline lookup yields CDR1 SGHNT and CDR2 YYREEE (reference sequence). This CDR3 has 14 residues. The CDR3 region is CASTLPTRPTEAFF.

The chain is built from TRBV11-2 and TRBJ2-1; without DNA, the TCRdb call of TRBD2 cannot be checked. CDR3 size: 20 residues. Germline V gene data show CDR1 as SGHAT and CDR2 as FQNNGV. The CDR3 is CASSLDGPGGRMISYNEQFF.

This rearrangement joins TRBV5-6 to TRBJ2-7; TCRdb designates TRBD1, a call that cannot be tested without DNA. Germline values: CDR1 SGHDT, CDR2 YYEEEE. The CDR3 runs 16 residues. CDR3 protein: CASSPGRGQGFNEQYF.

V and J are TRBV12-3 or TRBV12-4 and TRBJ2-5; TCRdb selects TRBD2, and the lack of DNA leaves this call unchecked. CDR3 size: 15 residues. CDR3 residues: CASSQGGRSIRTQYF.

The genes are TRBV24-1 and TRBJ2-3; checking the TCRdb D call of TRBD2 is not possible without DNA. CDR1 is KGHDR and CDR2 is SFDVKD in the germline V gene. This CDR3 contains 17 residues. CDR3 loop: CATSDLRSSGSTDTQYF.

The chain is built from TRBV4-1 and TRBJ1-6; TCRdb's assignment of TRBD1 cannot be checked, as there is no DNA. This CDR3 contains 18 residues. Germline CDR1 is MGHRA and CDR2 is YSYEKL. CDR3: CASSQDSGVGPGDSPLHF.

The chain joins TRBV12-3 or TRBV12-4 to TRBJ1-2. The length of the CDR3 is 12 residues. The CDR3 loop is CASSVGAAGYTF.

J is TRBJ2-6 and V is TRBV5-6. CDR3 length: 15 residues. Germline CDR1 SGHDT, CDR2 YYEEEE. CDR3 loop: CASSFQTSGANVLTF.

This chain links TRBV20-1 with TRBJ1-6; TCRdb returns TRBD1, unconfirmable since there is no DNA. The CDR3 spans 15 residues. The germline V gene encodes CDR1 DFQATT and CDR2 SNEGSKA (reference sequence). CDR3 sequence reads: CSARDRQGADSPLHF.

The V call is TRBV4-3, the J call TRBJ1-1; TCRdb indicates TRBD1, and absent DNA this call remains unverified. This CDR3 has 15 amino acids. From germline, CDR1 is LGHNA and CDR2 YSLEER. The CDR3 here is CASSQAGTGRGEAFF.

The chain is built from TRBV5-1 and TRBJ2-4; TCRdb's D call, TRBD2, is unchecked because there is no DNA. This CDR3 spans 16 amino acids. CDR1 is SGHRS, CDR2 YFSETQ, per germline. The CDR3: CASSLYLAGGINIQYF. Full variable domain (missing parts from reference TRBV5-1 and TRBJ2-4): KAGVTQTPRYLIKTRGQQVTLSCSPISGHRSVSWYQQTPGQGLQFLFEYFSETQRNKGNFPGRFSGRQFSNSRSEMNVSTLELGDSALYLCASSLYLAGGINIQYFGAGTRLSVL.

The chain combines TRBV28 with TRBJ1-5; with no DNA, the TCRdb D assignment of TRBD1 cannot be verified. Germline V lookup: CDR1 MDHEN, CDR2 SYDVKM. This CDR3 spans 15 amino acids. Here the CDR3 reads CASSLLGAVTQPQHF.

The rearrangement joins TRBV20-1 to TRBJ2-7; the TCRdb call, TRBD2, lacks DNA for checking. Germline CDR1 DFQATT, CDR2 SNEGSKA (reference sequence). The CDR3 extends over 14 amino acids. The CDR3 spells CSSTKQRTAREQYF.

The J gene is TRBJ2-1, the V gene TRBV2; TCRdb picks TRBD1, but there is no DNA to check that call. Looked up from germline, CDR1 is SNHLY and CDR2 is FYNNEI. The CDR3 runs to 17 residues. This CDR3 is CASSAAPGQVSYNEQFF.

V gene TRBV6-2 or TRBV6-3 combines with J gene TRBJ2-7; TCRdb gives TRBD2 as the D gene, but with no DNA this cannot be confirmed. This CDR3 contains 15 residues. Germline loops: CDR1 MNHEY, CDR2 SVGEGT. CDR3 protein: CASSYGTRVSYEQYF.

J is TRBJ2-4 and V is TRBV28; the TCRdb call, TRBD1, lacks DNA for checking. The CDR3 spans 13 residues. Germline V gene lookup returns CDR1 MDHEN and CDR2 SYDVKM. The CDR3 protein is CASSHRQGDIQYF.